These T cell receptor beta chains were read from a single sample in a study of T cells in Graves' hyperthyroidism and ophthalmopathy. From the multiplex PCR reads, TCRdb called clonotypes with MiXCR, one entry per CDR3 protein. This sample has 400,000 to 550,000 distinct CDR3 sequences, with approximately 24% found just once. Input material: blood. The receptors come from a woman in her twenties or thirties with Graves' ophthalmopathy. The CDR3 runs from the conserved cysteine through the conserved F or W. Each record gives: V gene, D gene, clone size, J gene, CDR3 DNA, CDR3 protein. D genes are given only for firm matches. Clone sizes are given selectively: once, few, many, or a class where the clone is expanded.

TRBV10-3	TRBD1	many	TRBJ2-2	TGTGCCGTCGGACAGGTTGGCCCGAACACCGGGGAGCTGTTTTTT	CAVGQVGPNTGELFF
TRBV6-1	TRBD1	once	TRBJ1-2	TGTGCCAGCAGTGACATCGGACAGGGTGGCTACACCTTC	CASSDIGQGGYTF
TRBV12-3/TRBV12-4	TRBD2	many	TRBJ2-7	TGTGCCAGCAGTCCCGGGGGGATTTCCTACGAGCAGTACTTC	CASSPGGISYEQYF
TRBV6-2/TRBV6-3	NA	NA	TRBJ2-3	TGTGCCAGCAGTTTTCCATTTGTGACAGGACGCACAGATACGCAGTATTTT	CASSFPFVTGRTDTQYF
TRBV6-1	TRBD2	many	TRBJ2-7	TGTGCCAGCAGCCCCGGGACTAGCGCCAAGACGCAGTACTTC	CASSPGTSAKTQYF
TRBV29-1	NA	many	TRBJ1-2	TGCAGCGTTGAGAAAGGCTATGGCTACACCTTC	CSVEKGYGYTF
TRBV12-3/TRBV12-4	NA	NA	TRBJ1-2	TGTGCCCGCAGTCACTCCGACAGAGACTATGGCTACACCTTC	CARSHSDRDYGYTF
TRBV6-5	TRBD1	many	TRBJ1-2	TGTGCCAGCAGTTACTCGACCCAGGGGGCTTCCTATGGCTACACCTTC	CASSYSTQGASYGYTF
TRBV20-1	TRBD1	many	TRBJ1-5	TGCAGTGCCGCCCATCCGGGACAGACAAATCAGCCCCAGCATTTT	CSAAHPGQTNQPQHF
TRBV11-2	NA	many	TRBJ2-2	TGTGCCAGCAGCGAGCAGGGCCCCGGGGAGCTGTTTTTT	CASSEQGPGELFF
TRBV12-3/TRBV12-4	NA	NA	TRBJ1-5	TGTGCCAGCAGTCCTCTACACGATAGCAATCAGCCCCAGCATTTT	CASSPLHDSNQPQHF
TRBV5-4	TRBD1	NA	TRBJ2-2	TGTGCCAGCAGCTTGCTGGGAATAGGGGGCGCGGACACCGGGGAGCTGTTTTTT	CASSLLGIGGADTGELFF
TRBV5-5	TRBD1	NA	TRBJ1-5	TGTGCCAGCAGCGGGGGACAGACCGCGGGGCCCCAGCATTTT	CASSGGQTAGPQHF
TRBV4-1	TRBD2	many	TRBJ2-5	TGCGCCAGCAGCCAAATGGCTAGCGGGTGGGAGACCCAGTACTTC	CASSQMASGWETQYF
TRBV6-1	TRBD2	NA	TRBJ2-7	TGTGCCAGCAGTGCGTGGCTAGCGGATATCTACGAGCAGTACTTC	CASSAWLADIYEQYF
TRBV7-9	NA	NA	TRBJ2-2	TGTGCCAGCATAGCCCAAACAGCAAGCACCGGGGAGCTGTTTTTT	CASIAQTASTGELFF
TRBV2	NA	NA	TRBJ2-7	TGTGCCAGCGGTACGGAGGCCGGGGAGGAGCAGTACTTC	CASGTEAGEEQYF
TRBV12-3/TRBV12-4	TRBD1	NA	TRBJ1-2	TGTGCCAGCAGTTTTACAGGGGCGGATGGCTACACCTTC	CASSFTGADGYTF
TRBV6-1	NA	many	TRBJ2-7	TGTGCCAGCAGTGAATGGGGGGCGAGTTCCGAGCAGTACTTC	CASSEWGASSEQYF
TRBV3-1	NA	NA	TRBJ2-5	TGTGCCAGCAGCCTCCGGCTAACGGGGCGCCACCAAGAGACCCAGTACTTC	CASSLRLTGRHQETQYF
TRBV12-3/TRBV12-4	NA	few	TRBJ1-2	TGTGCCAGCAGTTTCAATCGGACGGATGGTTACACCTTC	CASSFNRTDGYTF
TRBV12-3/TRBV12-4	NA	NA	TRBJ2-5	TGTGCCAGCAGCCCTCCCTCCGGGACAATCCAAGAGACCCAGTACTTC	CASSPPSGTIQETQYF
TRBV6-1	NA	many	TRBJ1-2	TGTGCCAGCAGTCCAGGGGATGGCTACACCTTC	CASSPGDGYTF
TRBV28	NA	many	TRBJ1-1	TGTGCCAGCAGTTTAAGACAGGTGAACACTGAAGCTTTCTTT	CASSLRQVNTEAFF